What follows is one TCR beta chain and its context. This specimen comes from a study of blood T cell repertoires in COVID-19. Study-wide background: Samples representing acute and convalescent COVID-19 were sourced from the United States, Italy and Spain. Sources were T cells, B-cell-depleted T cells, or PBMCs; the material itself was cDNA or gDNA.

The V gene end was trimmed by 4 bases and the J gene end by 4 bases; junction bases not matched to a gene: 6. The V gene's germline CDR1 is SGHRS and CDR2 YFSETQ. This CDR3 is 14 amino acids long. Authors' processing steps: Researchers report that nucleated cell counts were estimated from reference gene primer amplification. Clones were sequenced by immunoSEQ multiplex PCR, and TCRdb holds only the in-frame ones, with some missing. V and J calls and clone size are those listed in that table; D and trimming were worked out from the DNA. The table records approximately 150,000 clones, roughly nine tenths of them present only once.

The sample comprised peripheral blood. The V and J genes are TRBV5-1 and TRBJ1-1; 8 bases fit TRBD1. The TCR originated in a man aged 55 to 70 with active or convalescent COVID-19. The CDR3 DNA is TGCGCCAGCAGCCCGGACAGGGTTGGCACTGAAGCTTTCTTT. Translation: CASSPDRVGTEAFF.